Shown below are 19 T cell receptor beta chains from a single sample sequenced in a study of early T cells in non-severe SARS-CoV-2 infection. TCRdb reanalysed the 5' RACE reads using MiXCR and keeps one entry per CDR3 protein. The sample includes about 76,000 distinct CDR3 sequences, approximately 10% of them seen just once. Sequencing was done on a sample of whole blood. All receptors come from an adult who was a healthcare worker with PCR-confirmed SARS-CoV-2 infection or an uninfected control (not recorded which).

The chain combines TRBV28 with TRBJ1-2; 7 bases map to TRBD1. V lost 5 bases, J lost 4 bases, and 1 base stayed unmatched. Germline assignment: CDR1 MDHEN and CDR2 SYDVKM. The CDR3 is 12 amino acids. In DNA, the CDR3 is TGTGCCAGCAGTACAGGGGTCTATGGCTACACCTTC. Its translation: CASSTGVYGYTF.

This clonotype was seen many times. This sequence joins TRBV7-6 and TRBJ1-3; 7 bases are a match to TRBD1. The CDR3 covers 17 residues. In germline, CDR1 is SGHVS, CDR2 FNYEAQ. J was trimmed by 2 bases and V by 1 base; bases with no gene match: 8. CDR3 bases: TGTGCCAGCAGCTTAGGTTACCGGGACAGCGCTGGAAACACCATATATTTT. Its translation is CASSLGYRDSAGNTIYF.

This clonotype was observed many times. The chain combines TRBV30 with TRBJ2-5; 11 positions agree with TRBD1. V was clipped by 2 bases and J by 5 bases; unmatched bases: 4. Germline CDR1 GTSNPN, CDR2 SVGIG (reference sequence). The CDR3 runs 14 residues. CDR3 in DNA: TGTGCCTGGAGTTGGACAGGGGGCGCGGAGACCCAGTACTTC. Protein: CAWSWTGGAETQYF.

This clonotype was seen many times. V and J are TRBV7-8 and TRBJ2-3; D unresolved. The CDR3 contains 15 residues. Germline-derived CDR1 and CDR2 are SGHVS and FQNEAQ. Deletions cut 5 bases from V and 1 base from J, with 13 bases between. CDR3 protein: CASSLKSLGTDTQYF. The CDR3 coding sequence is TGTGCCAGCAGCCTTAAGAGTCTCGGCACAGATACGCAGTATTTT.

The sample holds a few counts of this clonotype. The gene calls are TRBV2 and TRBJ2-3; unclear D gene. The germline V gene has CDR1 SNHLY and CDR2 FYNNEI. V shed 6 bases and J shed 4 bases, with 8 bases lying between them. The CDR3 is 12 residues long. Here the CDR3 DNA reads TGTGCCAGCAGGCGCGAGTCAGATACGCAGTATTTT. Its translation is CASRRESDTQYF. Filled out from reference TRBV2 and TRBJ2-3, the complete variable domain reads EPEVTQTPSHQVTQMGQEVILRCVPISNHLYFYWYRQILGQKVEFLVSFYNNEISEKSEIFDDQFSVERPDGSNFTLKIRSTKLEDSAMYFCASRRESDTQYFGPGTRLTVL.

This clonotype was found many times. This chain connects TRBV19 to TRBJ2-1; 10 bases are shared with TRBD1. There are 14 residues in the CDR3. CDR1 is LNHDA, CDR2 SQIVND, per germline (reference sequence). J gave up 9 bases and V 3 bases, and 5 bases lay outside the gene matches. This CDR3 is CASSIGQGGLEQFF. The CDR3 nucleotides read TGTGCCAGTAGTATTGGACAGGGGGGCCTTGAGCAGTTCTTC.

The chain carries TRBV2 and TRBJ1-2; 9 nucleotides agree with TRBD1. The germline V gene has CDR1 SNHLY and CDR2 FYNNEI. With V trimmed by 6 bases and J by 6 bases, 11 bases remained unmatched. The CDR3 is made up of 15 amino acids. CDR3 loop: CASRHHTQGANGYTF. CDR3 DNA sequence: TGTGCCAGCAGACACCATACACAGGGGGCGAATGGCTACACCTTC.

This clonotype was recorded many times. V usage is TRBV11-3 and J usage is TRBJ1-1; no firm D call. The V gene lost 5 bases and the J gene lost 8 bases, with 15 bases spanning the gap. In germline, CDR1 is SGHNT, CDR2 YENEEA. This CDR3 is built from 13 residues. This CDR3 reads CASSPEPEKEAFF. CDR3 DNA sequence: TGTGCCAGCAGCCCAGAGCCGGAGAAAGAAGCTTTCTTT. The full variable domain, with the rest looked up from reference TRBV11-3 and TRBJ1-1, is EAGVVQSPRYKIIEKKQPVAFWCNPISGHNTLYWYLQNLGQGPELLIRYENEEAVDDSQLPKDRFSAERLKGVDSTLKIQPAELGDSAVYLCASSPEPEKEAFFGQGTRLTVV.

V is TRBV4-1 and J is TRBJ2-3; no definite D call. V shed 2 bases and J shed 1 base, with 10 bases lying between them. The CDR3 loop spans 15 amino acids. From germline, CDR1 is MGHRA and CDR2 YSYEKL. CDR3 sequence: CASSQIGTRTDTQYF. CDR3 DNA sequence: TGCGCCAGCAGCCAAATAGGAACACGCACAGATACGCAGTATTTT.

This clonotype was detected only a few times. V and J are TRBV11-2 and TRBJ2-7; tentatively, D is TRBD2 (6 bases). V lost 8 bases, J lost 3 bases, and 17 bases lay in between. The CDR3 consists of 14 residues. CDR1 SGHAT and CDR2 FQNNGV come from the germline V gene. The CDR3 loop reads CASRTGGSIYEQYF. CDR3 in DNA: TGTGCCAGCCGGACCGGGGGTTCGATCTACGAGCAGTACTTC.

This clonotype was picked up a small number of times. The chain joins TRBV2 to TRBJ2-5, with D possibly TRBD2 on 6 matching bases. V was trimmed by 11 bases and J by 1 base, leaving 14 bases between them. This CDR3 has 13 amino acids. Per germline, CDR1 SNHLY and CDR2 FYNNEI. This chain's CDR3 is CAGGERSQETQYF. In DNA form, the CDR3 reads TGTGCCGGAGGGGAAAGGTCCCAAGAGACCCAGTACTTC.

At least ten counts were recorded for this clonotype. V gene TRBV12-3 or TRBV12-4 combines with J gene TRBJ1-2, with D tentatively TRBD1 (5 bases). The V end lost 1 base, the J end lost 7 bases, and 7 bases lay between the germline ends. CDR3 length: 12 residues. CDR3 amino acids: CASSLGGRGYTF. The CDR3 nucleotides read TGTGCCAGCAGTTTAGGGGGCCGTGGCTACACCTTC.

In its sample, this clonotype was seen many times. The gene calls are TRBV13 and TRBJ2-5; D is uncertain. The CDR3 covers 12 residues. Germline-derived CDR1 and CDR2 are PRHDT and FYEKMQ (reference sequence). The V and J ends lost 5 bases and 0 bases respectively, with 4 bases between them. The CDR3: CASSPHQETQYF. DNA for the CDR3: TGTGCCAGCAGCCCCCACCAAGAGACCCAGTACTTC.

J is TRBJ1-6 and V is TRBV7-2; the D is unclear. This CDR3 region has 12 residues. Per the germline V gene, CDR1 is SGHTA and CDR2 is FQGNSA. Trimming removed 6 bases from V and 6 bases from J, with 6 bases in between. CDR3 amino acids: CASSLPNSPLHF. The CDR3 nucleotides read TGTGCCAGCAGTCTTCCTAATTCACCCCTCCACTTT. The variable domain in full, completed from reference TRBV7-2 and TRBJ1-6, reads GAGVSQSPSNKVTEKGKDVELRCDPISGHTALYWYRQSLGQGLEFLIYFQGNSAPDKSGLPSDRFSAERTGGSVSTLTIQRTQQEDSAVYLCASSLPNSPLHFGNGTRLTVT.

This rearrangement joins TRBV19 to TRBJ2-5; TRBD1 is a possible D gene (6 bases). Trimming removed 6 bases from V and 2 bases from J, with 10 bases in between. The CDR3 covers 13 residues. The V gene's germline CDR1 is LNHDA and CDR2 SQIVND (reference sequence). The CDR3 loop is CASRRQEQETQYF. The CDR3 DNA is TGTGCCAGTAGACGACAGGAGCAAGAGACCCAGTACTTC.

Ten or more counts support this clonotype. This chain joins TRBV29-1 and TRBJ1-1; 8 bases are a match to TRBD1. CDR3 length: 13 amino acids. J was trimmed by 0 bases and V by 7 bases; bases with no gene match: 4. Germline V gene sequence: CDR1 SQVTM, CDR2 ANQGSEA. The CDR3 region is CSAWTGLNTEAFF. In nucleotides, the CDR3 is TGCAGCGCCTGGACAGGGCTGAACACTGAAGCTTTCTTT.

Many counts were recorded for this clonotype. CDR3 loop: CASQGGAAEAFF. CDR3 nucleotides: TGTGCCAGCCAAGGAGGGGCAGCTGAAGCTTTCTTT. The chain couples TRBV27 to TRBJ1-1, with D tentatively TRBD1 (5 bases). Trimming took off 8 bases at V and 6 bases at J, with 13 bases between the two ends. Germline CDR1 MNHEY, CDR2 SMNVEV (reference sequence). The CDR3 length is 12 residues.

V usage is TRBV3-1 and J usage is TRBJ1-1; D gene unclear. The CDR3 loop spans 15 amino acids. CDR1 is LGHDT, CDR2 YNNKEL, per germline (reference sequence). Trimming left V 4 bases short and J 2 bases short, with 14 bases between. The CDR3 here is CASSRPLQQNTEAFF. DNA of the CDR3: TGTGCCAGCAGCCGCCCCCTTCAACAAAACACTGAAGCTTTCTTT.

This chain connects TRBV7-8 to TRBJ2-5, with 10 nucleotides matching TRBD2. CDR1 is SGHVS, CDR2 FQNEAQ, per germline. The CDR3 covers 16 residues. The junction had 7 bases not matched to a gene; V was cut back by 1 base and J by 5 bases. CDR3 sequence reads: CASSLVVAGGPETQYF. CDR3 nucleotides: TGTGCCAGCAGCTTAGTTGTAGCGGGGGGACCTGAGACCCAGTACTTC.